A single sample gave rise to the 18 T cell receptor beta chains below, sequenced in a study of blood T cells in healthy people across ages. Through a sample-barcoded 5' primer and a J-beta primer mix, a second PCR was run for 7 to 11 cycles. TCRdb called the 5' RACE reads again in MiXCR, with one record for every CDR3 protein. This table holds hundreds of thousands of distinct CDR3 sequences, about 32% found once. The material sequenced was blood. The receptors stem from an elderly woman in good health.

The genes are TRBV3-1 and TRBJ2-4, with 8 nucleotides matching TRBD1. The DNA end is more similar to TRBJ2-7, so the J call may be wrong. Germline values: CDR1 LGHDT, CDR2 YNNKEL (reference sequence). The CDR3 extends over 15 amino acids. The CDR3 nucleotides read TGTATCAGCAGCCAAGGAAGACAGGGGTTCTACGAGCAGTACTTC. It translates to CISSQGRQGFYEQYF.

This clonotype was seen ten or more times. The CDR3 region is CASSVSGRNQETQYF. CDR3 bases: TGTGCCAGCAGCGTATCGGGCCGGAACCAAGAGACCCAGTACTTC. The chain joins TRBV9 to TRBJ2-5; D is ambiguous. From germline, CDR1 is SGDLS and CDR2 YYNGEE. There are 15 residues in the CDR3. Trimming shortened V by 1 base and J by 0 bases, and 10 bases separated the two germline ends.

With regard to this clonotype: A much larger clone is a single base away; this may be a read error. J is TRBJ2-7 and V is TRBV27; D possibly corresponds to TRBD1 (5 bases). CDR1 MNHEY and CDR2 SMNVEV come from the germline V gene (reference sequence). The CDR3 totals 14 residues. The CDR3 nucleotides read TGTGCCTGCAGCTCTTGGGGCACGGAGTACGAGCAGTACTTC. Protein sequence: CACSSWGTEYEQYF.

There are a few counts of this clonotype. The chain couples TRBV7-9 to TRBJ1-1; D might be TRBD1 (6 bases). V gave up 1 base and J gave up 4 bases, with 13 bases separating them. Germline CDR1 reads SEHNR; CDR2 reads FQNEAQ (reference sequence). This CDR3 has 15 amino acids. In DNA, the CDR3 is TGTGCCAGCAGCTTAGATAACAGGGCCGGCACTGAAGCTTTCTTT. Translation gives CASSLDNRAGTEAFF.

For this clonotype: The CDR3 ends on some other residue instead of the conserved phenylalanine or tryptophan, so this is likely a read error. The chain carries TRBV7-6 and TRBJ2-4; TRBD1 might be the D (7 bases). The end of the DNA fits TRBJ2-7 better, so the J call may be wrong. The CDR3 covers 13 residues. Germline CDR1 is SGHVS and CDR2 is FNYEAQ. The DNA for the CDR3 is TGTGCCAGCAGCACCAGTCAGGGGGGCGAGCAGTACTTA. It translates to CASSTSQGGEQYL.

Comments on this clonotype: This may stem from a read error, because a much larger clone lies one nucleotide away. In DNA form, the CDR3 reads TGTGCCGGCAGTTTCGGGGACAGGGGGGACCAGCCCCAGCATTTT. Its translation: CAGSFGDRGDQPQHF. The rearrangement joins TRBV12-3 or TRBV12-4 to TRBJ1-5, with TRBD1 matching over 11 bases. The CDR3 is made up of 15 amino acids.

This clonotype was counted a few times. A much larger clone sits a single nucleotide away, making a read error possible. CDR3 bases: TGTGCCAGCAGCCGAATACTTCGTGAGCAGTTCTTC. Translated, it gives CASSRILREQFF. The chain employs TRBV7-2 and TRBJ2-1; D not certain. V was shortened by 5 bases and J by 9 bases, with 11 bases between the two germline ends. CDR3 length: 12 residues. Germline V gene data show CDR1 as SGHTA and CDR2 as FQGNSA.

The chain recombines TRBV3-1 with TRBJ1-5; D ambiguous. Germline CDR1 LGHDT, CDR2 YNNKEL (reference sequence). V lost 6 bases and J lost 1, with 7 bases in between. The CDR3 runs to 13 residues. The CDR3 spells CASSIGSNQPQHF. The CDR3 DNA reads TGTGCCAGCAGTATCGGGAGCAATCAGCCCCAGCATTTT.

This clonotype was seen only a few times. V and J are TRBV5-1 and TRBJ1-1, with a possible D match to TRBD1 (5 bases). With 3 bases removed from V and 2 bases from J, the gap between germline ends came to 11 bases. CDR1 is SGHRS, CDR2 YFSETQ, per germline. This CDR3 region has 14 residues. CDR3 in DNA: TGCGCCAGCAGCTGGGGACGGGCCAACACTGAAGCTTTCTTT. Residues: CASSWGRANTEAFF. Full variable domain (rest looked up from reference TRBV5-1 and TRBJ1-1): KAGVTQTPRYLIKTRGQQVTLSCSPISGHRSVSWYQQTPGQGLQFLFEYFSETQRNKGNFPGRFSGRQFSNSRSEMNVSTLELGDSALYLCASSWGRANTEAFFGQGTRLTVV.

CDR3 in amino acids: CASSLVTIEETRYF. The CDR3 nucleotides read TGCGCCAGCAGCTTGGTGACAATTGAAGAGACTCGGTACTTC. The rearrangement uses TRBV5-1 and TRBJ2-5; D remains unclear. CDR3 length: 14 residues. Per germline, CDR1 SGHRS and CDR2 YFSETQ. Trimming left V 0 bases short and J 13 bases short, with 19 bases between.

As for this clonotype: One base away lies a much larger clone, so this may be a sequencing read error. The V and J genes are TRBV5-1 and TRBJ1-5; 8 bases are shared with TRBD1. The germline V gene encodes CDR1 SGHRS and CDR2 YFSETQ. With 4 bases clipped from V and 4 bases from J, the junction kept 7 bases outside the gene matches. There are 15 residues in the CDR3. Written as DNA, the CDR3 is TGCGCCAGCAGCCACTGGACAGGGATTAATCAGCCCCAGCATTTT. Translation: CASSHWTGINQPQHF. Based on the CDR3 plus reference TRBV5-1 and TRBJ1-5, the full variable domain is KAGVTQTPRYLIKTRGQQVTLSCSPISGHRSVSWYQQTPGQGLQFLFEYFSETQRNKGNFPGRFSGRQFSNSRSEMNVSTLELGDSALYLCASSHWTGINQPQHFGDGTRLSIL.

This clonotype has a handful of counts. The genes are TRBV3-1 and TRBJ1-6, with D unresolved. The CDR3 runs to 13 residues. Looked up from germline, CDR1 is LGHDT and CDR2 is YNNKEL (reference sequence). The germline V and J ends were trimmed by 6 bases and 13 bases, with 16 bases remaining between them. CDR3 amino acids: CASSSSVGVPLHF. The CDR3 DNA reads as TGTGCCAGCAGTTCCTCAGTCGGGGTGCCCCTCCACTTT. Drawing the rest from reference TRBV3-1 and TRBJ1-6, the complete variable domain is DTAVSQTPKYLVTQMGNDKSIKCEQNLGHDTMYWYKQDSKKFLKIMFSYNNKELIINETVPNRFSPKSPDKAHLNLHINSLELGDSAVYFCASSSSVGVPLHFGNGTRLTVT.

This clonotype was detected only a few times. This chain uses TRBV5-1 with TRBJ2-1; 7 bases match TRBD1. Germline V CDR1 and CDR2: SGHRS, YFSETQ. Trimming took 3 bases from V and 7 from J; bases not matched to a gene: 7. The CDR3 has 14 residues. The CDR3 sequence is CASSSGQTLNEQFF. The CDR3 bases are TGCGCCAGCAGCTCGGGACAGACCCTGAATGAGCAGTTCTTC.

The table lists this clonotype with a count of one. J is TRBJ2-7 and V is TRBV5-5, with D possibly matching TRBD1 (6 bases). This CDR3 spans 15 amino acids. Germline-derived CDR1 and CDR2 are SGHKS and YYEKEE (reference sequence). The V and J ends lost 8 bases and 1 base respectively, with 19 bases between them. The DNA for the CDR3 is TGTGCCAGTAGGGAAGAACAGGGATTATCCTACGAGCAGTACTTC. Its protein product is CASREEQGLSYEQYF.

This clonotype appeared many times. The chain carries TRBV7-2 and TRBJ2-5; either TRBD1 or TRBD2 may fit D (7 bases each). CDR1 and CDR2 from the germline V gene are SGHTA and FQGNSA. V was clipped by 4 bases and J by 5 bases, with 11 bases between them. The CDR3 totals 13 residues. This CDR3 is CASSSQGGETQYF. Here the CDR3 DNA reads TGTGCCAGCAGCTCGCAGGGGGGGGAGACCCAGTACTTC. The full variable domain, its missing parts supplied by reference TRBV7-2 and TRBJ2-5, is GAGVSQSPSNKVTEKGKDVELRCDPISGHTALYWYRQSLGQGLEFLIYFQGNSAPDKSGLPSDRFSAERTGGSVSTLTIQRTQQEDSAVYLCASSSQGGETQYFGPGTRLLVL.

This clonotype was recorded at least ten times. The V and J genes are TRBV9 and TRBJ2-1; 11 bases agree with TRBD2. The CDR3 sequence is 15 residues long. CDR1 and CDR2 (germline): SGDLS, YYNGEE. V lost 0 bases and J lost 7; bases outside the gene matches: 3. The CDR3 coding sequence is TGTGCCAGCAGCGTAGCTAGCGGGGGGACTAATGAGCAGTTCTTC. Its protein is CASSVASGGTNEQFF.

This clonotype was seen only a few times. The chain recombines TRBV18 with TRBJ2-1, with D possibly being TRBD2 (6 bases). Germline assignment: CDR1 KGHSH and CDR2 LQKENI. V lost 0 bases and J lost 8, with 14 bases in between. This CDR3 contains 15 residues. The CDR3 nucleotides read TGTGCCAGCTCACCACCAGAGGTGAAGCGGGATGAGCAGTTCTTC. Protein product: CASSPPEVKRDEQFF.

This clonotype was observed many times. The rearrangement joins TRBV20-1 to TRBJ2-1; D is perhaps TRBD1 (5 bases). Per the germline V gene, CDR1 is DFQATT and CDR2 is SNEGSKA (reference sequence). Trimming took off 1 base at V and 5 bases at J, with 12 bases between the two ends. The CDR3 runs to 14 residues. The CDR3 DNA sequence: TGCAGTGCTAGAGTCCCAGGGATCCACAATGAGCAGTTCTTC. Its protein is CSARVPGIHNEQFF.